The 8 T cell receptor beta chains below come from one sample, sequenced in a study of technical replicates of blood from several donors. Sequencing used immunoSEQ multiplex PCR; TCRdb keeps in-frame clones, though not all of them. The sample has tens of thousands of clones; approximately 84% are singletons. Material for sequencing was PBMCs. The source of these receptors is a human donor in good health. Some clones in this sample may be carry-over from other donors' samples.

This sequence joins TRBV12-5 and TRBJ2-7; D uncertain. V was pared by 2 bases and J by 0 bases, with 11 bases between. The CDR3 is 15 amino acids. Per the germline V gene, CDR1 is LGHNT and CDR2 is FRNRAP. The CDR3 DNA reads TGTGCTAGTGGTTTGTTGGGCTTCCTCTCCTACGAGCAGTACTTC. Translated, it gives CASGLLGFLSYEQYF. The whole variable domain, filled in from reference TRBV12-5 and TRBJ2-7, reads DARVTQTPRHKVTEMGQEVTMRCQPILGHNTVFWYRQTMMQGLELLAYFRNRAPLDDSGMPKDRFSAEMPDATLATLKIQPSEPRDSAVYFCASGLLGFLSYEQYFGPGTRLTVT.

The rearrangement joins TRBV10-3 to TRBJ1-3; D not resolved. Per germline, CDR1 ENHRY and CDR2 SYGVKD. This CDR3 is built from 15 residues. V was clipped by 6 bases and J by 5 bases, with 17 bases between them. The CDR3 coding sequence is TGTGCCATCAGGGATACGGTGCTAGGCCGAAACACCATATATTTT. Encoded protein: CAIRDTVLGRNTIYF.

This clone was counted a single time. This chain links TRBV11-2 with TRBJ1-1; D ambiguous. This CDR3 is 14 amino acids long. Trimming left V 2 bases short and J 7 bases short, with 14 bases between. Per germline, CDR1 SGHAT and CDR2 FQNNGV. CDR3 residues: CASSLLGGPIEAFF. CDR3 DNA sequence: TGTGCCAGCAGCTTACTGGGAGGGCCTATTGAAGCTTTCTTT.

The gene calls are TRBV6-5 and TRBJ2-4; perhaps TRBD2 as D (5 bases). This CDR3 has 15 amino acids. Germline-derived CDR1 and CDR2 are MNHEY and SVGAGI. Between the trimmed V and J ends, which lost 0 bases and 7 bases, there was a span of 13 bases. CDR3 bases: TGTGCCAGCAGTTACTCAGGCCCAACGGGGAACATTCAGTACTTC. Protein: CASSYSGPTGNIQYF.

This chain joins TRBV5-1 and TRBJ2-2; unclear D gene. The CDR3 sequence is 12 residues long. V lost 0 bases and J 6 bases, leaving 3 bases between the germline ends. Germline loops: CDR1 SGHRS, CDR2 YFSETQ. The CDR3 spells CASSLGPGELFF. The CDR3 nucleotides read TGCGCCAGCAGCTTGGGGCCCGGGGAGCTGTTTTTT.

The CDR3 loop is CASSSGAQGAMIRTGELFF. The CDR3 DNA reads TGTGCCAGCAGCTCAGGAGCACAGGGGGCGATGATCCGCACCGGGGAGCTGTTTTTT. The genes are TRBV7-2 and TRBJ2-2; TRBD1 matches 9 bases. CDR1 is SGHTA and CDR2 is FQGNSA in the germline V gene. The CDR3 is 19 residues long. Trimming cost V 4 bases and J 4 bases; bases outside gene matches: 16.

The chain joins TRBV30 to TRBJ2-5; 8 positions agree with TRBD2. Germline V gene lookup returns CDR1 GTSNPN and CDR2 SVGIG (reference sequence). CDR3 length equals 14 residues. Trimming cost V 8 bases and J 4 bases; bases outside gene matches: 12. The CDR3 region is CAGNSGEGGETQYF. The CDR3 DNA reads TGTGCCGGGAATAGCGGGGAAGGAGGAGAGACCCAGTACTTC.

This clone was picked up a small number of times. The rearrangement uses TRBV7-9 and TRBJ1-6; D is unclear. Trimming took 4 bases from V and 7 from J, leaving 11 bases between them. Germline CDR1 is SEHNR and CDR2 is FQNEAQ (reference sequence). The CDR3 totals 14 residues. CDR3 residues: CASSSRVGNSPLHF. The CDR3 region has the DNA TGTGCCAGCAGCTCGAGGGTGGGGAATTCACCCCTCCACTTT.